This TCR beta chain originates from a study of response to subunit inactivated influenza vaccine. One entry per CDR3 protein results from TCRdb running MiXCR on the RT-PCR reads. Of about 480,000 distinct CDR3 sequences listed, roughly 13% are singletons. A remark on this clonotype: The antigen is undetermined.

The study, taken as a whole, reports: Each seasonal influenza vaccination recruits few new T cells, the authors suggested.

CDR3 length: 13 residues. Germline V lookup: CDR1 DFQATT, CDR2 SNEGSKA (reference sequence). Between the trimmed V and J ends, which lost 6 bases and 5 bases, there was a span of 11 bases. The sequence was collected from a man aged 50-60 years who received an inactivated influenza vaccine. This chain links TRBV20-1 with TRBJ1-6; D may be TRBD1 (5 bases). Sequences were derived from PBMCs from blood, sampled about 6 weeks after vaccination. As DNA, the CDR3 is TGCAGTGCCCCCGGGACCAATAATTCACCCCTCCACTTT. Translating it yields CSAPGTNNSPLHF.